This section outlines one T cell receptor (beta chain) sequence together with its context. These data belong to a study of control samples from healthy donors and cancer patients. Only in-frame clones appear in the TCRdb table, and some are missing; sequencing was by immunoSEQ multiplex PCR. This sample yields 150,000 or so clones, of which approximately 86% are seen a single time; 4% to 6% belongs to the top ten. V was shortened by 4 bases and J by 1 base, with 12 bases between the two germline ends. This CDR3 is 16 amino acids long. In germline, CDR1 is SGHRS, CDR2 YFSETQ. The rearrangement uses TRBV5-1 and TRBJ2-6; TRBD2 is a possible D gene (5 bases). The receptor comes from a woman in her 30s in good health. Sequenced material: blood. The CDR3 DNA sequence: TGCGCCAGCAGCCCCAGTCGGGGTTCTGGGGCCAACGTCCTGACTTTC. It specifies CASSPSRGSGANVLTF.